Below are 19 T cell receptor beta chains sequenced from a single sample in a study of cytomegalovirus exposure and HLA in healthy donors. The study ran its PCR with 60 Vbeta and 13 Jbeta primers. Clones were read by immunoSEQ multiplex PCR, and TCRdb kept only the in-frame ones, dropping some. The sample totals about 150,000 clones; its top ten clones hold around 1.5%. The specimen sequenced was PBMCs. Receptor source: a woman aged 45-60 years in good health and CMV-seronegative.

The gene calls are TRBV4-2 and TRBJ2-1; TRBD2 matches at 7 bases. Per germline, CDR1 LGHNA and CDR2 YNFKEQ. Trimming took 5 bases from V and 0 from J; bases not matched to a gene: 13. This CDR3 is built from 18 residues. The CDR3 protein is CASSRGLTSVSSYNEQFF. The CDR3 DNA reads as TGTGCCAGCAGCAGAGGCCTTACTAGCGTCAGCTCCTACAATGAGCAGTTCTTC.

This chain joins TRBV6-4 and TRBJ2-3; tentatively, D is TRBD2 (6 bases). From germline, CDR1 is MRHNA and CDR2 SNTAGT. The CDR3 is made up of 14 amino acids. Trimming took off 8 bases at V and 5 bases at J, with 17 bases between the two ends. For the CDR3, the DNA is TGTGCCAGCCGGCCCGGGAGCCCCGGAGATACGCAGTATTTT. Protein: CASRPGSPGDTQYF.

The chain is built from TRBV23-1 and TRBJ2-5; D may be TRBD1 (5 bases). TRBV23-1 is treated as an ORF (open reading frame) with a function not yet certain. Trimming took 0 bases from V and 4 from J, leaving 18 bases between them. The CDR3 spans 17 residues. This CDR3 reads CASSQSVGRRTGETQYF. DNA for the CDR3: TGCGCCAGCAGTCAATCTGTCGGCAGGAGAACAGGAGAGACCCAGTACTTC.

The rearrangement uses TRBV2 and TRBJ2-2, with D maybe TRBD1 (5 bases). The ends were cut back, 4 bases at V and 7 bases at J, with 7 bases in the middle. This CDR3 has 12 residues. Germline assignment: CDR1 SNHLY and CDR2 FYNNEI. The CDR3: CASSAGFGELFF. The DNA for the CDR3 is TGTGCCAGCAGTGCAGGGTTCGGGGAGCTGTTTTTT. Complete variable domain (other parts from reference TRBV2 and TRBJ2-2): EPEVTQTPSHQVTQMGQEVILRCVPISNHLYFYWYRQILGQKVEFLVSFYNNEISEKSEIFDDQFSVERPDGSNFTLKIRSTKLEDSAMYFCASSAGFGELFFGEGSRLTVL.

The genes are TRBV28 and TRBJ1-2, with TRBD1 matching over 9 bases. Germline CDR1 is MDHEN and CDR2 is SYDVKM. V lost 5 bases and J lost 7; bases outside the gene matches: 14. The CDR3 spans 16 residues. The CDR3 reads CASSQYSGQGKGGYTF. In DNA form, the CDR3 reads TGTGCCAGCAGTCAATACTCGGGACAGGGAAAGGGTGGCTACACCTTC.

The chain joins TRBV7-3 to TRBJ2-3; perhaps TRBD1 as D (6 bases). The CDR3 extends over 15 amino acids. Trimming cost V 2 bases and J 2 bases, with 11 bases left between them. Germline-derived CDR1 and CDR2 are SGHTA and FQGTGA. The CDR3 spells CASSLSYRVTDTQYF. For the CDR3, the DNA is TGTGCCAGCAGCTTATCGTACAGGGTCACAGATACGCAGTATTTT.

This rearrangement joins TRBV6-6 to TRBJ1-4; 8 nucleotides agree with TRBD1. This CDR3 has 16 residues. V lost 1 base, J lost 8 bases, and 9 bases stayed unmatched. The germline V gene encodes CDR1 MNHNY and CDR2 SVGAGI (reference sequence). The CDR3 region has the DNA TGTGCCAGCAGTTACTATCAAGGACAGGGCGGAGAAAAACTGTTTTTT. Its protein is CASSYYQGQGGEKLFF.

The rearrangement joins TRBV7-9 to TRBJ1-1, with D unclear. The CDR3 is 14 amino acids. Trimming shortened V by 5 bases and J by 3 bases, and 13 bases separated the two germline ends. Germline V gene sequence: CDR1 SEHNR, CDR2 FQNEAQ (reference sequence). CDR3 sequence reads: CASSVGAAHTEAFF. CDR3 DNA sequence: TGTGCCAGCAGCGTCGGAGCAGCACACACTGAAGCTTTCTTT. Looking up the rest from reference TRBV7-9 and TRBJ1-1 gives the full variable domain: DTGVSQNPRHKITKRGQNVTFRCDPISEHNRLYWYRQTLGQGPEFLTYFQNEAQLEKSRLLSDRFSAERPKGSFSTLEIQRTEQGDSAMYLCASSVGAAHTEAFFGQGTRLTVV.

V is TRBV29-1 and J is TRBJ2-6; D unclear. The V gene's germline CDR1 is SQVTM and CDR2 ANQGSEA. Trimming removed 2 bases at V and 4 bases at J, with 3 bases between. The CDR3 is 12 residues long. CDR3 sequence: CSVERGANVLTF. The CDR3 nucleotides are TGCAGCGTTGAACGGGGGGCCAACGTCCTGACTTTC.

The rearrangement uses TRBV19 and TRBJ2-7, with D tentatively TRBD2 (6 bases). This CDR3 spans 15 amino acids. Trimming took off 3 bases at V and 1 base at J, with 13 bases between the two ends. Germline V gene lookup returns CDR1 LNHDA and CDR2 SQIVND (reference sequence). For the CDR3, the DNA is TGTGCCAGTAGTATCGGAGGGGTAAAATCCTACGAGCAGTACTTC. Its translation is CASSIGGVKSYEQYF.

The V call is TRBV5-1, the J call TRBJ2-5; 7 bases align to TRBD1. Germline V lookup: CDR1 SGHRS, CDR2 YFSETQ. This CDR3 has 14 amino acids. Germline trimming cut 2 bases from V and 1 base from J; bases unmatched to any gene: 2. CDR3 sequence reads: CASSLGTVQETQYF. The CDR3 DNA sequence: TGCGCCAGCAGCTTAGGGACAGTCCAAGAGACCCAGTACTTC.

CDR3 loop: CASSFTWQGSEAFF. The CDR3 DNA reads TGTGCCAGCAGTTTTACCTGGCAGGGTTCTGAAGCTTTCTTT. This chain connects TRBV28 to TRBJ1-1, with D maybe TRBD1 (5 bases). This CDR3 is built from 14 residues. The ends were cut back, 3 bases at V and 6 bases at J, with 14 bases in the middle. The V gene's germline CDR1 is MDHEN and CDR2 SYDVKM.

This rearrangement joins TRBV19 to TRBJ2-2, with unresolved D. Germline loops: CDR1 LNHDA, CDR2 SQIVND (reference sequence). The V end was cut by 6 bases, the J end by 7 bases, with 6 bases between. The CDR3 runs to 11 residues. This CDR3 is CASSGIGELFF. CDR3 sequence (DNA): TGTGCCAGTAGCGGTATCGGGGAGCTGTTTTTT.

V and J are TRBV7-9 and TRBJ1-6; tentative D call: TRBD1 (5 bases). Germline loops: CDR1 SEHNR, CDR2 FQNEAQ (reference sequence). V lost 4 bases, J lost 8 bases, and 12 bases lay in between. The CDR3 extends over 14 amino acids. CDR3 coding DNA: TGTGCCAGCAGCTCGGGACTTGGGGATTCACCCCTCCACTTT. Its translation: CASSSGLGDSPLHF.

CDR3 nucleotide sequence: TGTGCCAGCAGCTTGGGACAGGGCAGCTATGGCTACACCTTC. It codes for CASSLGQGSYGYTF. The chain recombines TRBV7-2 with TRBJ1-2; 9 bases are shared with TRBD1. This CDR3 is built from 14 residues. The V and J ends lost 3 bases and 4 bases, in that order; junction bases with no gene match: 3. The germline gives CDR1 SGHTA, CDR2 FQGNSA.

Remarks on this clone: At one boundary the junction diverges from the germline segment, which might be a read error. This CDR3 reads CAGSSGESNTEAFF. The CDR3 bases are TGCGCCGGCAGCTCGGGAGAATCGAACACTGAAGCTTTCTTT. The chain employs TRBV5-1 and TRBJ1-1; D call uncertain. The CDR3 loop spans 14 amino acids. The V gene's germline CDR1 is SGHRS and CDR2 YFSETQ.

The chain employs TRBV5-7 and TRBJ1-1, with TRBD1 identical over 12 bases. TRBV5-7 belongs to the ORF category, with a function that is uncertain. The CDR3 sequence is 17 residues long. V trimming: 5 bases; J trimming: 5 bases; junction bases outside the gene matches: 13. The CDR3 DNA reads TGTGCCAGCAGGCGGCGAGGGACAGGGGGCTCGGGAACTGAAGCTTTCTTT. Amino acids: CASRRRGTGGSGTEAFF.

Here the CDR3 DNA reads TGTGCCAGCTCACCAGAGAGCTCCTATAATTCACCCCTCCACTTT. The encoded protein is CASSPESSYNSPLHF. This rearrangement joins TRBV18 to TRBJ1-6; D is uncertain. The V gene's germline CDR1 is KGHSH and CDR2 LQKENI. The CDR3 runs to 15 residues. The V end lost 2 bases, the J end lost 0 bases, and 5 bases lay between the germline ends. The full variable domain, with the rest looked up from reference TRBV18 and TRBJ1-6, is NAGVMQNPRHLVRRRGQEARLRCSPMKGHSHVYWYRQLPEEGLKFMVYLQKENIIDESGMPKERFSAEFPKEGPSILRIQQVVRGDSAAYFCASSPESSYNSPLHFGNGTRLTVT.

The V and J genes are TRBV5-5 and TRBJ1-1, with a weak D call TRBD1 (6 bases). The CDR3 runs to 14 residues. Germline CDR1 and CDR2: SGHKS and YYEKEE (reference sequence). Trimming took off 0 bases at V and 5 bases at J, with 11 bases between the two ends. This CDR3 is CASSLGRGETEAFF. CDR3 nucleotides: TGTGCCAGCAGCTTGGGCAGGGGAGAGACTGAAGCTTTCTTT. Based on the CDR3 plus reference TRBV5-5 and TRBJ1-1, the full variable domain is DAGVTQSPTHLIKTRGQQVTLRCSPISGHKSVSWYQQVLGQGPQFIFQYYEKEERGRGNFPDRFSARQFPNYSSELNVNALLLGDSALYLCASSLGRGETEAFFGQGTRLTVV.